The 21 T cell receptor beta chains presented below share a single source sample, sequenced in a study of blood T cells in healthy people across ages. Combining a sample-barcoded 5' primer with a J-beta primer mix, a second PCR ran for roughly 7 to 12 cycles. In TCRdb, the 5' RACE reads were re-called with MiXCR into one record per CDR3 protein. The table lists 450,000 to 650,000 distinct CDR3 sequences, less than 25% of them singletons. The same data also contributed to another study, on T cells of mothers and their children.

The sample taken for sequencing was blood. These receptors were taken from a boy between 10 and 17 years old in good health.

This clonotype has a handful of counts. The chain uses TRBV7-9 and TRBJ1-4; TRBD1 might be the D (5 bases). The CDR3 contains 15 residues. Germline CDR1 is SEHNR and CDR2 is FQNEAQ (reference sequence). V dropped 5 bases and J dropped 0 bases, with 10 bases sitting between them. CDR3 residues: CASSKAGSTNEKLFF. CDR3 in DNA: TGTGCCAGCAGCAAAGCAGGGTCAACTAATGAAAAACTGTTTTTT.

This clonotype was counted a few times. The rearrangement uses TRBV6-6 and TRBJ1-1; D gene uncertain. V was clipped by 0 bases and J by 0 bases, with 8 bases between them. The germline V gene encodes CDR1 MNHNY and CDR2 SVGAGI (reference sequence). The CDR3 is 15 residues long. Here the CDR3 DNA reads TGTGCCAGCAGTTACTCGCAGGTGATGAACACTGAAGCTTTCTTT. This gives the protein CASSYSQVMNTEAFF.

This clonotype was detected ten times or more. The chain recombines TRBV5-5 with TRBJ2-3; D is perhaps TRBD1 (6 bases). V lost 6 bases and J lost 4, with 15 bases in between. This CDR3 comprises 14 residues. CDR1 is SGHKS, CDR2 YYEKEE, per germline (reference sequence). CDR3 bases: TGTGCCAGCAATCTCATACAGGGTGCAGATACGCAGTATTTT. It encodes CASNLIQGADTQYF.

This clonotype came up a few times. The DNA for the CDR3 is TGTGCCAGCAGCTCCGGGACGACGAACACCGGGGAGCTGTTTTTT. Translation: CASSSGTTNTGELFF. V gene TRBV7-2 combines with J gene TRBJ2-2, with D perhaps matching TRBD1 or TRBD2 (5 bases each). Germline V gene lookup returns CDR1 SGHTA and CDR2 FQGNSA. Trimming left V 4 bases short and J 0 bases short, with 9 bases between. The CDR3 spans 15 residues.

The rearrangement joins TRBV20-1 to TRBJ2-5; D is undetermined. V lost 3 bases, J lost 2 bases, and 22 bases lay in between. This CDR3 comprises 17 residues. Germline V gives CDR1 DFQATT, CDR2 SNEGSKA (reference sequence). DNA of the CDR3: TGCAGTGCTAGTTCTGGGTCCGAGCCTACCGAACAAGAGACCCAGTACTTC. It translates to CSASSGSEPTEQETQYF.

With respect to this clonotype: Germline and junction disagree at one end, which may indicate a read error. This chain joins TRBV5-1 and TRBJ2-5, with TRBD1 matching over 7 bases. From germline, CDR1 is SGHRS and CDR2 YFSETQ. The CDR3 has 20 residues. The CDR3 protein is CVSSVPIGKQIQGFQETQYF. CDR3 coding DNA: TGCGTCAGCAGCGTACCCATCGGGAAACAAATACAGGGGTTTCAAGAGACCCAGTACTTC.

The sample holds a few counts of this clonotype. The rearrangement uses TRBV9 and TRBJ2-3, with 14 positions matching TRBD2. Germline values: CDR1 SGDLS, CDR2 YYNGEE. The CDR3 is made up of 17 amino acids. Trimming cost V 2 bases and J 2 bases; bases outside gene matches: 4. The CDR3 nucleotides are TGTGCCAGCAGCGTTTCGACTAGCGGGGGGGTCACAGATACGCAGTATTTT. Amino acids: CASSVSTSGGVTDTQYF. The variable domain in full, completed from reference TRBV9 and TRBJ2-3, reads DSGVTQTPKHLITATGQRVTLRCSPRSGDLSVYWYQQSLDQGLQFLIQYYNGEERAKGNILERFSAQQFPDLHSELNLSSLELGDSALYFCASSVSTSGGVTDTQYFGPGTRLTVL.

The CDR3 nucleotides are TGTGCCAGCAGTTACGGAGGGATGCAGTATTTT. Its protein is CASSYGGMQYF. The J gene is TRBJ2-3, the V gene TRBV6-2 or TRBV6-3; TRBD2 might be the D (6 bases). The CDR3 runs to 11 residues. Germline V gives CDR1 MNHEY, CDR2 SVGEGT. Trimming removed 2 bases from V and 11 bases from J, with 8 bases in between.

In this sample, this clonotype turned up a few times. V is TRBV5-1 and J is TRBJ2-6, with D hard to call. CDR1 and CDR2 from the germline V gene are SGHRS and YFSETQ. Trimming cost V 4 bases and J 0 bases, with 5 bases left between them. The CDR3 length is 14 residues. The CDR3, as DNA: TGCGCCAGCAGCCCTAACTCTGGGGCCAACGTCCTGACTTTC. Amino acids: CASSPNSGANVLTF.

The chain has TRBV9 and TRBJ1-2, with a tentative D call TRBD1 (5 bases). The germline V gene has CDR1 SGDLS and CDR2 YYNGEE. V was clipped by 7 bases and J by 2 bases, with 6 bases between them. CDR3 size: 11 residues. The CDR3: CASRDNYGYTF. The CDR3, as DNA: TGTGCCAGCCGGGACAACTATGGCTACACCTTC.

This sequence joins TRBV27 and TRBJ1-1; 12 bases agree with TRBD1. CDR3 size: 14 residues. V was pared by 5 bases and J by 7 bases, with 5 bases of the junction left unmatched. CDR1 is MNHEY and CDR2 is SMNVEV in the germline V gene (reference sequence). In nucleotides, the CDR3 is TGTGCCAGCAGTCCGGGGACAGGGGGCTTTGAAGCTTTCTTT. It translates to CASSPGTGGFEAFF.

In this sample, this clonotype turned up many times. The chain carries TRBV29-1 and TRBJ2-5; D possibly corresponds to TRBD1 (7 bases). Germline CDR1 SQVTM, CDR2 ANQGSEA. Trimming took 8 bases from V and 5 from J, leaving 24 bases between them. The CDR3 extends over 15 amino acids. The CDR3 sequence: CSFEISGGLRETQYF. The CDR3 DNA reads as TGCAGCTTCGAAATCTCAGGGGGGCTTCGGGAGACCCAGTACTTC.

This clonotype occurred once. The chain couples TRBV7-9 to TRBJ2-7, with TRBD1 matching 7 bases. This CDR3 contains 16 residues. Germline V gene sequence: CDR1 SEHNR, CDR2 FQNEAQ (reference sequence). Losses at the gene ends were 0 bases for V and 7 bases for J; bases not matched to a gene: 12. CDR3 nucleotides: TGTGCCAGCAGCTTAGCGAACAGGGGATTACTCCAGGAGCAGTACTTC. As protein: CASSLANRGLLQEQYF.

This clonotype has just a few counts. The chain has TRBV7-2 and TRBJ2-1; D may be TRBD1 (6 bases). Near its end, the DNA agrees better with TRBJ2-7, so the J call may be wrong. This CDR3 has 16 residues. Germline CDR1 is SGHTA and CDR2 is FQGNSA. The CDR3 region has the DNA TGTGCCAGCAGCTTAGTTCTGGCCAGGGGCTTATACGAGCAGTACTTC. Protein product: CASSLVLARGLYEQYF.

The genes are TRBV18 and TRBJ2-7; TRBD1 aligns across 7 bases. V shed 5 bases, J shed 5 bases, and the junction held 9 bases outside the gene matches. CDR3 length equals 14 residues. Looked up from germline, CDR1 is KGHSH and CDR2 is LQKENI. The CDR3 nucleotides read TGTGCCAGCTCATCTAGGGGGCGCGCCCACGAGCAGTACTTC. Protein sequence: CASSSRGRAHEQYF.

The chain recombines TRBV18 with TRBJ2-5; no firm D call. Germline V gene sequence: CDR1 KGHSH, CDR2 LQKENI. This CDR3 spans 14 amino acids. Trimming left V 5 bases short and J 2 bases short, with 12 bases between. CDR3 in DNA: TGTGCCAGCTCAAACACGGGCAGTCAAGAGACCCAGTACTTC. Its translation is CASSNTGSQETQYF.

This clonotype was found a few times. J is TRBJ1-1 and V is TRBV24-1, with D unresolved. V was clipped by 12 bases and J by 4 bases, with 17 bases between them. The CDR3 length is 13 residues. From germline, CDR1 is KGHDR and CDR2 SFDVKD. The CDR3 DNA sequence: TGTGCCTCAAGAAGGCGGGGTTCCACTGAAGCTTTCTTT. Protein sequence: CASRRRGSTEAFF.

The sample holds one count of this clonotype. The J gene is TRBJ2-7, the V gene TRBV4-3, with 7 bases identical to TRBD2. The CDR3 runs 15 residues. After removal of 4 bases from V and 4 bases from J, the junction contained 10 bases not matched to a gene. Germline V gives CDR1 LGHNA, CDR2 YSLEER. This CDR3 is CASSRRTGTIYEQYF. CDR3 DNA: TGCGCCAGCAGCCGACGGACCGGGACTATTTACGAGCAGTACTTC.

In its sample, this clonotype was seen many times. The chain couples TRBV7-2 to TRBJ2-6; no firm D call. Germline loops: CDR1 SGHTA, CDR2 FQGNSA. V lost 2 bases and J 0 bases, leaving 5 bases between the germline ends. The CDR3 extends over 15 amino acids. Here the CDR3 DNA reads TGTGCCAGCAGCTTATCGCCCTCTGGGGCCAACGTCCTGACTTTC. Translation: CASSLSPSGANVLTF.

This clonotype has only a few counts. The CDR3 reads CSARDFADSPLHF. The CDR3 DNA reads as TGCAGTGCTAGAGATTTTGCAGATTCACCCCTCCACTTT. The chain is built from TRBV20-1 and TRBJ1-6; no reliable D call. The CDR3 has 13 amino acids. V lost 0 bases and J lost 8, with 8 bases in between. Germline CDR1 and CDR2: DFQATT and SNEGSKA (reference sequence).

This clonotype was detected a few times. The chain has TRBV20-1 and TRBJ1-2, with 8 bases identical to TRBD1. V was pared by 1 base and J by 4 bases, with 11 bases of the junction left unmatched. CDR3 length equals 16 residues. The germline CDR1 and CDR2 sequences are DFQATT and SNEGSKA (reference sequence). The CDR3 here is CSARARSRGPGYGYTF. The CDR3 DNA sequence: TGCAGTGCTAGAGCCCGATCCAGGGGGCCGGGCTATGGCTACACCTTC.